These 10 T cell receptor beta chains came from one sample sequenced in a study of T cell responses to AZD1222 COVID-19 vaccine. Libraries were prepared by immunoSEQ multiplex PCR; TCRdb keeps only in-frame clonotypes and omits some of them. The repertoire holds approximately 67,000 clones, with 80% to 90% as singletons. This material consisted of peripheral blood, taken on day 0 of AZD1222 vaccination. These receptors originate from an adult in good health.

The chain recombines TRBV3-1 (or the pseudogene TRBV3-2) with TRBJ2-3; 11 nucleotides align to TRBD2. The CDR3 has 16 residues. V shed 5 bases, J shed 6 bases, and the junction held 10 bases outside the gene matches. CDR1 is LGHDT, CDR2 YNNKEL, per germline (reference sequence). CDR3 in DNA: TGTGCCAGCAGCAGCTCACTAGCGGGAGATTCGGATACGCAGTATTTT. Translating it yields CASSSSLAGDSDTQYF.

The chain links TRBV30 to TRBJ2-7; 10 positions match TRBD2. After removal of 0 bases from V and 4 bases from J, the junction contained 12 bases not matched to a gene. Germline assignment: CDR1 GTSNPN and CDR2 SVGIG (reference sequence). The CDR3 runs to 17 residues. The DNA for the CDR3 is TGTGCCTGGAGTGTCCTAGCGGGGGTACAGAAGTATTACGAGCAGTACTTC. It encodes CAWSVLAGVQKYYEQYF.

This sequence joins TRBV4-3 and TRBJ1-6; unclear D gene. The CDR3 is 14 residues long. Germline V gene lookup returns CDR1 LGHNA and CDR2 YSLEER. Trimming took 4 bases from V and 7 from J, leaving 11 bases between them. The DNA of the CDR3 is TGCGCCAGCAGCCTCATGTTTGGGAATTCACCCCTCCACTTT. It encodes CASSLMFGNSPLHF.

This chain uses TRBV7-9 with TRBJ1-1, with D tentatively TRBD1 (6 bases). CDR1 is SEHNR and CDR2 is FQNEAQ in the germline V gene (reference sequence). The length of the CDR3 is 17 residues. V lost 5 bases and J lost 6, with 25 bases in between. In nucleotides, the CDR3 is TGTGCCAGCAGCCAACTTGCGGGGGGCGTAACGGGTTCTGAAGCTTTCTTT. Protein sequence: CASSQLAGGVTGSEAFF.

The chain carries TRBV5-1 and TRBJ2-7; the D call may be TRBD1 or TRBD2 (5 bases each). CDR1 SGHRS and CDR2 YFSETQ come from the germline V gene. The CDR3 loop spans 14 amino acids. V was shortened by 2 bases and J by 2 bases, with 11 bases between the two germline ends. The CDR3 DNA follows: TGCGCCAGCAGCTTAAAGGGACCAACCTACGAGCAGTACTTC. It specifies CASSLKGPTYEQYF.

J is TRBJ2-7 and V is TRBV6-6, with D tentatively TRBD1 (6 bases). The germline gives CDR1 MNHNY, CDR2 SVGAGI (reference sequence). CDR3 length: 14 residues. V was cut by 7 bases and J by 2 bases, with 15 bases left in between. This chain's CDR3 is CASTSQGSTYEQYF. CDR3 in DNA: TGTGCCAGCACCTCACAGGGATCGACCTACGAGCAGTACTTC.

The chain combines TRBV5-1 with TRBJ1-6, with 7 bases matching TRBD1. V shed 1 base, J shed 13 bases, and the junction held 8 bases outside the gene matches. CDR1 is SGHRS, CDR2 YFSETQ, per germline. This CDR3 contains 14 residues. CDR3 in DNA: TGCGCCAGCAGCTTGCCCGACAGGGCGGAGCCCCTCCACTTT. Translation gives CASSLPDRAEPLHF.

The chain couples TRBV25-1 to TRBJ2-1; D gene ambiguous. The germline V and J ends were trimmed by 1 base and 8 bases, with 6 bases remaining between them. The germline CDR1 and CDR2 sequences are MGHDK and SYGVNS. There are 12 residues in the CDR3. CDR3 nucleotide sequence: TGTGCCAGCAGTGAATTAGGGTATGAGCAGTTCTTC. This gives the protein CASSELGYEQFF.

V is TRBV5-1 and J is TRBJ2-3; D might be TRBD1 or TRBD2, each matching 5 bases. Germline lookup yields CDR1 SGHRS and CDR2 YFSETQ. This CDR3 spans 15 amino acids. The V and J ends lost 4 bases and 4 bases respectively, with 16 bases between them. The CDR3 DNA reads as TGCGCCAGCAGCGGGGGAGCCCTTAGGGCAGATACGCAGTATTTT. It specifies CASSGGALRADTQYF.

The rearrangement joins TRBV20-1 to TRBJ1-6; no firm D call. Trimming took 3 bases from V and 10 from J, leaving 7 bases between them. The CDR3 covers 11 residues. CDR1 DFQATT and CDR2 SNEGSKA come from the germline V gene (reference sequence). The chain's CDR3 is CSASVGSPLHF. The CDR3 region has the DNA TGCAGTGCTAGTGTTGGCTCACCCCTCCACTTT.